A single sample is the source of the 3 T cell receptor beta chains below, sequenced in a study of blood T cell repertoires in COVID-19. Method: immunoSEQ multiplex PCR; TCRdb's copy keeps in-frame clones and lacks some. The data show 200,000 to 250,000 clones, around 83% seen once. The source material was peripheral blood. The receptors here all came from a man aged 40-49 years with acute or convalescent COVID-19.

This clone was detected once. The chain has TRBV19 and TRBJ1-5; 7 bases match TRBD1. Germline V gene lookup returns CDR1 LNHDA and CDR2 SQIVND (reference sequence). The CDR3 spans 15 residues. V lost 3 bases, J lost 5 bases, and 7 bases stayed unmatched. This CDR3 reads CASSISNRGYQPQHF. The CDR3 nucleotides read TGTGCCAGTAGTATTAGCAACAGGGGTTATCAGCCCCAGCATTTT. Complete variable domain (other parts from reference TRBV19 and TRBJ1-5): DGGITQSPKYLFRKEGQNVTLSCEQNLNHDAMYWYRQDPGQGLRLIYYSQIVNDFQKGDIAEGYSVSREKKESFPLTVTSAQKNPTAFYLCASSISNRGYQPQHFGDGTRLSIL.

The chain links TRBV3-1 (or the pseudogene TRBV3-2) to TRBJ2-1; 11 bases line up with TRBD2. The V and J ends lost 6 bases and 6 bases, in that order; junction bases with no gene match: 10. Germline V gives CDR1 LGHDT, CDR2 YNNKEL (reference sequence). There are 16 residues in the CDR3. The CDR3 DNA reads as TGTGCCAGCAGTCTAGCCGGGACTAGCGGAGGCAATGAGCAGTTCTTC. The encoded protein is CASSLAGTSGGNEQFF.

The chain is built from TRBV27 and TRBJ2-5; D might be TRBD2 (7 bases). Germline lookup yields CDR1 MNHEY and CDR2 SMNVEV (reference sequence). This CDR3 region has 15 residues. Trimming shortened V by 5 bases and J by 5 bases, and 18 bases separated the two germline ends. CDR3 protein: CASSPQSGGGETQYF. The CDR3 DNA follows: TGTGCCAGCAGTCCACAGTCGGGGGGCGGGGAGACCCAGTACTTC.